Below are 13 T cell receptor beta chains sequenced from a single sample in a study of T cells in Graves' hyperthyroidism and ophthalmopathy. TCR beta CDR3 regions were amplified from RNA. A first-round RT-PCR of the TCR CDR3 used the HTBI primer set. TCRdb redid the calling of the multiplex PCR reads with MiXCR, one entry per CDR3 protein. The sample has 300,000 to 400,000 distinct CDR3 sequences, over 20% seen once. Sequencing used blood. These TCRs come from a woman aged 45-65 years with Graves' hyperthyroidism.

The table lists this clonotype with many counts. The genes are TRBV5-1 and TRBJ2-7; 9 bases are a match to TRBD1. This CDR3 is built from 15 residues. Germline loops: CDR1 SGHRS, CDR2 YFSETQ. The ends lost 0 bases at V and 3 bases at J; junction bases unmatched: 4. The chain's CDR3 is CASSLAGQGFYEQYF. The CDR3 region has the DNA TGCGCCAGCAGCTTGGCGGGACAGGGATTCTACGAGCAGTACTTC.

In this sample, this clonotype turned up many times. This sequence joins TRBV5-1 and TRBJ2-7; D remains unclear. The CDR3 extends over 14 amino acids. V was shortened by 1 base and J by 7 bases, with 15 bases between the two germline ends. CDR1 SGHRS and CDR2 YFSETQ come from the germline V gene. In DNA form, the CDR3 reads TGCGCCAGCAGCTTGAGGACCGGGTCTGGTGAGCAGTACTTC. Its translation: CASSLRTGSGEQYF.

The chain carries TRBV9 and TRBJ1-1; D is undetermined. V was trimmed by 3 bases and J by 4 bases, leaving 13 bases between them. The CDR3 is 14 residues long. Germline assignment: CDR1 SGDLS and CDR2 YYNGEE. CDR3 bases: TGTGCCAGCAGCGCCCCGGACCCTAGCACTGAAGCTTTCTTT. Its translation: CASSAPDPSTEAFF.

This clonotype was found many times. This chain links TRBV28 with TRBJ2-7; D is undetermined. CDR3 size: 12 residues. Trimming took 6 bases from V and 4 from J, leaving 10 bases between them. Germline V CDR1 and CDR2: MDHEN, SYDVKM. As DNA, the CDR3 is TGTGCCAGCAGCCCCCCCGCTTACGAGCAGTACTTC. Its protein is CASSPPAYEQYF.

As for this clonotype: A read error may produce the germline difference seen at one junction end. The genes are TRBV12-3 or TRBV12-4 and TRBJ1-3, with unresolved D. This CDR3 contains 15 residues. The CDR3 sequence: CASSPLLGSGSTIYF. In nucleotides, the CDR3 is TGTGCCAGCAGTCCCTTGTTGGGTAGTGGAAGCACCATATATTTT.

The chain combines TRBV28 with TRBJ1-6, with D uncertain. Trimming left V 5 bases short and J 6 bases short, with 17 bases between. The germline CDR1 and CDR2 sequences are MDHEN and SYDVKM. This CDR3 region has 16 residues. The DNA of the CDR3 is TGTGCCAGCAGTCTTCGCGCGGGAATTGGTAATTCACCCCTCCACTTT. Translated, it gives CASSLRAGIGNSPLHF.

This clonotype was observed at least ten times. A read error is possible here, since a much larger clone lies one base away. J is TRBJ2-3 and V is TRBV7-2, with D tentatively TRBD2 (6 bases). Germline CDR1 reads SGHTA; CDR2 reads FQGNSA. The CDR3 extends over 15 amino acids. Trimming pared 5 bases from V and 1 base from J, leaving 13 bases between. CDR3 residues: CASSQQTGGTDTQYF. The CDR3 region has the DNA TGTGCCAGCAGCCAACAGACGGGAGGCACAGATACGCAGTATTTT.

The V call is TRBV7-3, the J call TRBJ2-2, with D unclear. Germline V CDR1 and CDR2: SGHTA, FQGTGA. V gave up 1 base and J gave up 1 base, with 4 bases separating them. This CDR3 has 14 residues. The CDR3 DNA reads TGTGCCAGCAGCTTAATTGTGAACACCGGGGAGCTGTTTTTT. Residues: CASSLIVNTGELFF.

In nucleotides, the CDR3 is TGTGCCAGTAGAAAGGGGGGATCTGACACTGAAGCTTTCTTT. Translation gives CASRKGGSDTEAFF. The chain recombines TRBV19 with TRBJ1-1; tentative D call: TRBD1 (6 bases). The CDR3 covers 14 residues. Trimming cost V 6 bases and J 3 bases, with 14 bases left between them. CDR1 and CDR2 from the germline V gene are LNHDA and SQIVND (reference sequence).

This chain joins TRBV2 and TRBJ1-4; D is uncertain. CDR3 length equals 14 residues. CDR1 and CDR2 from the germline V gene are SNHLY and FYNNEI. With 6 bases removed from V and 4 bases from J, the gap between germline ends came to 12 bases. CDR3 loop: CASRGETINEKLFF. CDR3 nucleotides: TGTGCCAGCAGGGGAGAGACGATTAATGAAAAACTGTTTTTT.

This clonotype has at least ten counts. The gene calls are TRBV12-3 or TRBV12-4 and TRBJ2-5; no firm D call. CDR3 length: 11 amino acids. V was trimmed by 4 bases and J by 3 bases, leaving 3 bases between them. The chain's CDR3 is CASSSKETQYF. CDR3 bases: TGTGCCAGCAGTTCAAAAGAGACCCAGTACTTC.

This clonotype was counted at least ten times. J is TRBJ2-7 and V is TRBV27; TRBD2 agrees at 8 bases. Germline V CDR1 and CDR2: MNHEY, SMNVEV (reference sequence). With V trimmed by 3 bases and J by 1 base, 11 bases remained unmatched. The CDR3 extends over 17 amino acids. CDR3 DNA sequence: TGTGCCAGCAGTTTCCAAATTCGAGCTAGCGGGTCCTACGAGCAGTACTTC. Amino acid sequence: CASSFQIRASGSYEQYF.

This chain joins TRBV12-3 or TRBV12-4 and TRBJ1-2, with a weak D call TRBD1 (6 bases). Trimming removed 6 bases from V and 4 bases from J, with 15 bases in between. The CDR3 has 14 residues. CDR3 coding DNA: TGTGCCAGCAGCTACCGTACAGGGTTCTATGGCTACACCTTC. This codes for CASSYRTGFYGYTF.